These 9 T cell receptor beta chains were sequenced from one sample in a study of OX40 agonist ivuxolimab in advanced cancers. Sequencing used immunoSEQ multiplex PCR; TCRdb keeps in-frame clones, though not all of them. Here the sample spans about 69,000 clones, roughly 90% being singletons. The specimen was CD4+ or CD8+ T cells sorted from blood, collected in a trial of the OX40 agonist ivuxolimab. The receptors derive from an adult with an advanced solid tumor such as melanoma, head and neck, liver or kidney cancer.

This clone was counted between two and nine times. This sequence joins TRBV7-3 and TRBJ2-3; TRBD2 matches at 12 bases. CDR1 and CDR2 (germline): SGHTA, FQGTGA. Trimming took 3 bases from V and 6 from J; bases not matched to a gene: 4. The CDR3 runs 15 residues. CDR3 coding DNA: TGTGCCAGCAGCTTCTCTAGCGGGAGGGGCGATACGCAGTATTTT. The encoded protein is CASSFSSGRGDTQYF. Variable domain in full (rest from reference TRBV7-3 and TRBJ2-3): GAGVSQTPSNKVTEKGKYVELRCDPISGHTALYWYRQSLGQGPEFLIYFQGTGAADDSGLPNDRFFAVRPEGSVSTLKIQRTERGDSAVYLCASSFSSGRGDTQYFGPGTRLTVL.

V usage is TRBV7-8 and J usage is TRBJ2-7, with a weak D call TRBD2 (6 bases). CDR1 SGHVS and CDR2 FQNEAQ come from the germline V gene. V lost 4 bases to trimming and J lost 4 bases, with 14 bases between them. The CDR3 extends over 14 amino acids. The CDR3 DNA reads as TGTGCCAGCAGCTCGGGACTCCAAGGGTACGAGCAGTACTTC. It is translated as CASSSGLQGYEQYF.

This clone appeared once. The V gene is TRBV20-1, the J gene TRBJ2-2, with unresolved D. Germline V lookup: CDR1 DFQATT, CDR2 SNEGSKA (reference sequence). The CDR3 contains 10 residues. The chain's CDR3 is CICTAGELFF. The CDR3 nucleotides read TGCATTTGTACGGCCGGGGAGCTGTTTTTT.

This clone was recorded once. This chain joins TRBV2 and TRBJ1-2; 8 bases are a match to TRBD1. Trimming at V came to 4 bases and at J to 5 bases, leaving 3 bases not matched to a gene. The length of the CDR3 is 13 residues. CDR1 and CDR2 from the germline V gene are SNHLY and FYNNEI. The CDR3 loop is CASSGTGLYGYTF. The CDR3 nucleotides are TGTGCCAGCAGTGGGACAGGGTTGTATGGCTACACCTTC.

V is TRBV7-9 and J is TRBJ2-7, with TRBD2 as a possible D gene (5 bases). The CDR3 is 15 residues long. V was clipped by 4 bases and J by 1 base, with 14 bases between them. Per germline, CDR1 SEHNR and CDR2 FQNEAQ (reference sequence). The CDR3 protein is CASSSRSAKSYEQYF. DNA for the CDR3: TGTGCCAGCAGCTCCCGTAGCGCAAAATCCTACGAGCAGTACTTC. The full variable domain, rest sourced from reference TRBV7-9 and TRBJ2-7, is DTGVSQNPRHKITKRGQNVTFRCDPISEHNRLYWYRQTLGQGPEFLTYFQNEAQLEKSRLLSDRFSAERPKGSFSTLEIQRTEQGDSAMYLCASSSRSAKSYEQYFGPGTRLTVT.

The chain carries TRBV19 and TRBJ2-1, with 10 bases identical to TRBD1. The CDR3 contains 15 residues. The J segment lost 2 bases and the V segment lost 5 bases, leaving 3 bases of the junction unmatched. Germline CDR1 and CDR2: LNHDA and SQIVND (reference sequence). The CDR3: CASSLGQGPYNEQFF. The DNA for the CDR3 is TGTGCCAGTAGTCTGGGACAGGGGCCCTACAATGAGCAGTTCTTC.

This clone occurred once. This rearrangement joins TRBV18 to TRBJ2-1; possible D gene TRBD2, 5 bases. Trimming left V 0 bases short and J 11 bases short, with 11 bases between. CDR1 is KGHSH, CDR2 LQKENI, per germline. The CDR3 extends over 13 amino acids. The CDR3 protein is CASSPPDFPQQFF. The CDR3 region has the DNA TGTGCCAGCTCACCACCGGACTTCCCTCAGCAGTTCTTC.

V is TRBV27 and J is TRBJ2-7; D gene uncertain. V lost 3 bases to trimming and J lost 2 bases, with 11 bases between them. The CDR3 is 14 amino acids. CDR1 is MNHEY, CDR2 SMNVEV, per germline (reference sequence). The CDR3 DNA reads TGTGCCAGCAGTTTTGTCTCTGGGCCCTACGAGCAGTACTTC. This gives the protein CASSFVSGPYEQYF.

The CDR3 protein is CAISGGGSGTDTQYF. The DNA for the CDR3 is TGTGCCATCAGTGGGGGCGGGAGTGGCACAGATACGCAGTATTTT. The chain has TRBV10-3 and TRBJ2-3; TRBD2 matches 7 bases. With V trimmed by 4 bases and J by 1 base, 5 bases remained unmatched. This CDR3 is built from 15 residues. CDR1 and CDR2 from the germline V gene are ENHRY and SYGVKD.